The 6 T cell receptor beta chains in this list originate from one sample, sequenced in a study of CD4 T cells in relation to SARS-CoV-2 and coronaviruses. Sequencing used immunoSEQ multiplex PCR; TCRdb keeps in-frame clones, though not all of them. The sample shows more than 25,000 clones, less than 80% of them seen only once. What these receptors recognize is not known. CD4+ T cells from unexposed donors were obtained before the COVID-19 pandemic (2011-2018). After roughly ten days of culture, CD4+ T cells were isolated. The sequenced sample consisted of CD4+ T cells from PBMCs, cultured in vitro. These TCRs come from a human donor in good health.

This chain joins TRBV5-5 and TRBJ2-7; D perhaps matches TRBD2 (6 bases). Trimming shortened V by 1 base and J by 0 bases, and 11 bases separated the two germline ends. Germline V CDR1 and CDR2: SGHKS, YYEKEE (reference sequence). This CDR3 spans 15 amino acids. CDR3 region: CASSLYPEGSYEQYF. The CDR3 DNA is TGTGCCAGCAGCTTGTATCCGGAGGGCTCCTACGAGCAGTACTTC.

The chain carries TRBV12-5 and TRBJ1-2, with D possibly being TRBD1 (5 bases). Looked up from germline, CDR1 is LGHNT and CDR2 is FRNRAP. Trimming removed 0 bases from V and 4 bases from J, with 12 bases in between. The CDR3 contains 15 residues. This CDR3 is CASGLVGRSSYGYTF. The CDR3 region has the DNA TGTGCTAGTGGTTTGGTGGGGCGGTCTAGCTATGGCTACACCTTC.

V is TRBV7-9 and J is TRBJ1-4; unclear D gene. The CDR3 covers 16 residues. Germline CDR1 SEHNR, CDR2 FQNEAQ (reference sequence). With 5 bases removed from V and 3 bases from J, the gap between germline ends came to 16 bases. CDR3 sequence reads: CASSPLVGKANEKLFF. The CDR3 DNA is TGTGCCAGCAGCCCTCTAGTCGGGAAGGCTAATGAAAAACTGTTTTTT.

The DNA for the CDR3 is TGCAGCGCCACTGTGACAGGGGGGGCACGCGACTATGGCTACACCTTC. Translating gives CSATVTGGARDYGYTF. The chain links TRBV29-1 to TRBJ1-2; 9 nucleotides align to TRBD1. CDR1 is SQVTM, CDR2 ANQGSEA, per germline. V was pared by 7 bases and J by 3 bases, with 15 bases of the junction left unmatched. The CDR3 runs 16 residues.

The rearrangement links TRBV3-1 (or the pseudogene TRBV3-2) to TRBJ1-6; no firm D call. Germline loops: CDR1 LGHDT, CDR2 YNNKEL (reference sequence). V lost 1 base and J lost 7, with 11 bases in between. This CDR3 is 15 amino acids long. The CDR3 nucleotides are TGTGCCAGCAGCCAAGGACTAAACCAGAATTCACCCCTCCACTTT. Encoded protein: CASSQGLNQNSPLHF.

The chain employs TRBV5-1 and TRBJ2-1, with 10 nucleotides matching TRBD2. V was clipped by 4 bases and J by 5 bases; unmatched bases: 6. CDR3 length: 15 amino acids. Germline V lookup: CDR1 SGHRS, CDR2 YFSETQ. The DNA of the CDR3 is TGCGCCAGCAGCCTCTGGACTAGCGGAAACAATGAGCAGTTCTTC. This gives the protein CASSLWTSGNNEQFF.